This T cell receptor (beta chain) is from a study of OX40 agonist ivuxolimab in advanced cancers. Across the study: Enrollees could have had prior anti-PD-1, anti-PD-L1 or anti-CTLA-4 therapy, which around 43% had received.

Clones were read by immunoSEQ multiplex PCR, and TCRdb kept only the in-frame ones, dropping some. Found here are some 70,000 clones, roughly nine tenths of them singletons; the top ten hold 2% to 2.5%. The CDR3 has 14 amino acids. After removal of 0 bases from V and 5 bases from J, the junction contained 4 bases not matched to a gene. Germline V gene data show CDR1 as SGHRS and CDR2 as YFSETQ. This specimen was CD4+ or CD8+ T cells sorted from blood, taken in a trial of the OX40 agonist ivuxolimab. This clonotype originated in an adult with an advanced solid tumor such as melanoma, head and neck, liver or kidney cancer. The chain has TRBV5-1 and TRBJ2-5; 7 positions match TRBD2. The CDR3 DNA follows: TGCGCCAGCAGCTTGGGTGCGGGAGAGGAGACCCAGTACTTC. Translation gives CASSLGAGEETQYF.